One sample yielded the 3 T cell receptor beta chains listed below, sequenced in a study of CD8 T cells in Susac syndrome. After extraction with the RNeasy kit, about 0.5 to 1 ug of the RNA was reverse transcribed using random hexamers. In TCRdb, the immunoSEQ multiplex PCR reads were re-called with MiXCR into one record per CDR3 protein. The table has 160,000 or so distinct CDR3 sequences, approximately 95% seen once. The material sequenced was CD8+ T cells from PBMCs. The origin of the receptors is a human donor with multiple sclerosis.

This chain joins TRBV7-3 and TRBJ1-1; D remains unclear. V was shortened by 3 bases and J by 1 base, with 6 bases between the two germline ends. This CDR3 contains 13 residues. Looked up from germline, CDR1 is SGHTA and CDR2 is FQGTGA. CDR3 nucleotides: TGTGCCAGCAGCTTCCGACAGAACACTGAAGCTTTCTTT. Protein: CASSFRQNTEAFF.

The V and J genes are TRBV9 and TRBJ2-7; D perhaps matches TRBD2 (6 bases). The CDR3 is made up of 14 amino acids. Germline V gene lookup returns CDR1 SGDLS and CDR2 YYNGEE. The ends were cut back, 4 bases at V and 2 bases at J, with 13 bases in the middle. The CDR3 nucleotides read TGTGCCAGCAGCAGCCGGGACTTAACCTACGAGCAGTACTTC. Translated, it gives CASSSRDLTYEQYF.

This clonotype was seen more than once but under ten times. The chain has TRBV27 and TRBJ1-5; no clear D gene. Germline V CDR1 and CDR2: MNHEY, SMNVEV (reference sequence). Trimming took 3 bases from V and 0 from J, leaving 6 bases between them. CDR3 length: 14 amino acids. As DNA, the CDR3 is TGTGCCAGCAGTTTGAGGAATAGCAATCAGCCCCAGCATTTT. Translated, it gives CASSLRNSNQPQHF.